This T cell receptor (beta chain) was documented in a study of T cells in Graves' hyperthyroidism and ophthalmopathy. The germline V and J ends were trimmed by 0 bases and 5 bases, with 12 bases remaining between them. CDR1 is SGHKS, CDR2 YYEKEE, per germline (reference sequence). There are 14 residues in the CDR3. It was RNA transcripts that yielded the amplified TCR beta CDR3 regions. The primer set for the first-round RT-PCR of the TCR CDR3 was HTBI. One entry per CDR3 protein, called by TCRdb with MiXCR from the multiplex PCR reads. The sample consists of 350,000 to 400,000 distinct CDR3 sequences, approximately 17% of them appearing once. This clonotype was observed at least ten times. Under 3 months was the duration of disease in ophthalmopathy patients, who also had a Clinical Activity Score of at least 3 and a NOSPECS grade of at least 4. Uncontrolled infection, other autoimmune disease, pregnancy or lactation led to exclusion. Diagnostic decisions used clinical symptoms, serum thyroxine and TRAb, thyroid ultrasound and orbital computed tomography. Using 10 ml of fresh peripheral blood, PBMCs were prepared.

This receptor was obtained from a man aged 18 to 30 with Graves' ophthalmopathy. The rearrangement joins TRBV5-5 to TRBJ2-7; D not certain. Sequencing was carried out using blood. CDR3 in DNA: TGTGCCAGCAGCTTGGCCTTCACCGGCAACGAGCAGTACTTC. It yields the protein CASSLAFTGNEQYF.